This TCR beta chain appears in the sequencing data of a study of blood T cell repertoires in COVID-19. As for the study in general: Samples came from the United States, Italy and Spain, spanning acute and convalescent COVID-19.

Per the authors' pipeline: Amplification with reference gene primers provided the estimates of nucleated cell counts. Here immunoSEQ multiplex PCR was the method, and the copy in TCRdb shows in-frame clones only, minus some. That table is the source of V, J and clone size, and D and trimming were worked out from the DNA. This sample has around 260,000 clones; about 85% occur once, and the top ten carry 4.2%. Sequencing used peripheral blood. The sequence derives from a man aged 60-69 years with acute or convalescent COVID-19.

CDR3 DNA: TGTGCCAGCAGTAACCACAGGGGTACCACTGAAGCTTTCTTT. This encodes CASSNHRGTTEAFF. The chain couples TRBV6-5 to TRBJ1-1; 7 nucleotides line up with TRBD1. Germline V CDR1 and CDR2: MNHEY, SVGAGI. The V segment lost 5 bases and the J segment 4 bases; nucleotides outside the gene matches: 7. CDR3 length: 14 amino acids.